This TCR beta chain originates from a study of molecular identifiers for immune sequencing clone quantification. On the study more broadly: In replicates, RNA from around 20,000 or 100,000 naive CD8 cells was divided five ways and four parts were sequenced.

The bulk TCR libraries were made with methods described before and with listed TCR primers. TCRdb reprocessed the PCR reads with MiXCR, giving one entry per CDR3 protein. The repertoire holds about 510,000 distinct CDR3 sequences, with 20% to 25% as singletons. The table lists this clonotype with many counts. The CDR3 is 12 residues long. Germline CDR1 MNHEY, CDR2 SMNVEV (reference sequence). Between the trimmed V and J ends, which lost 6 bases and 3 bases, there was a span of 8 bases. The naive CD8 libraries originated from between roughly 17,000 and 1,000,000 sorted cells and drew on 10%, 30% or 50% RNA. For naive CD8 T cells, sorting used the CD8+CD4-CCR7+CD45RA+ phenotype.

The genes are TRBV27 and TRBJ1-1, with a possible D match to TRBD1 (6 bases). The sequence was collected from a human donor in good health. Some libraries in this study had Jurkat cell RNA spiked in. Sequencing was done on a sample of naive CD8+ T cells from blood, with Jurkat cell RNA spiked in. Subset in this sample: FACS-sorted CD8+CD4-CCR7+CD45RA+ naive T cells. DNA for the CDR3: TGTGCCAGCAGGTCAGGGGACACTGAAGCTTTCTTT. Protein: CASRSGDTEAFF.